The T cell receptor (beta chain) under discussion was sequenced for a study of blood T cell repertoires in COVID-19 (dated by TCRdb to the early 2020s). General notes on the study: Collaborator samples came from the United States, Italy and Spain and covered acute and convalescent phases of COVID-19. The dataset comprised deeply sampled blood TCRbeta repertoires from subjects exposed to, actively infected with, or recovered from COVID-19. Where available, HLA class I and class II types were obtained from metadata supplied by the sample provider rather than from assay-based typing. The repertoires were made available in a free public database intended to serve as a resource for research on the immune response to SARS-CoV-2. Sample metadata almost always included a de-identified subject ID, COVID-19 status, age in years and sex. Samples came from the ongoing ImmuneRACE study (first 160 participants) plus 1,254 subjects from 6 global collaborators. The prospective study material was composed of cDNA or gDNA derived from T cells, B-cell-depleted T cells, or PBMCs. Broad study findings and their caveats: How much clinical and demographic metadata was included differed by source and by participant, and the metadata was provided uncurated.

TCRbeta CDR3 regions were amplified from genomic DNA by means of the immunoSEQ Assay, a bias-controlled multiplex PCR. As for the authors' bioinformatics: Nucleated cell counts per sample were estimated from amplification of reference gene primers within the assay. To quantify the absolute abundance of each unique TCRbeta CDR3 rearrangement, sequence reads were collapsed and filtered. For each sample, productive Simpson clonality was calculated as the square root of Simpson's diversity index across productive rearrangements. Held by TCRdb, this immuneACCESS table contains in-frame sequences only and omits some clones. Under half of the omission traces to an unresolved V gene where checked; the cause of the rest is unknown. The V and J calls and the clone size are those of that table, but D and trimming were determined from the DNA. This sample gives some 150,000 clones in total; almost 90% of them show up just once. Roughly a tenth of the sample belongs to the ten largest clones.

The collaborating institutions used their own protocols to collect whole blood in K2EDTA tubes. For TCRbeta analysis, collaborators shipped samples as frozen whole blood, isolated PBMCs, or DNA extracted from either of those sample types. The trim is 5 bases for V and 7 bases for J, with a gap of 12 bases between the germline ends. The CDR3 runs 13 amino acids, cysteine and phenylalanine included. The read is trimmed to its CDR3 DNA, 39 bases read in frame from base 1. For CDR1 and CDR2, the germline V gene lists SGHTA and FQGTGA. About this clone: The clone's antigen remains unknown. No per-base quality is available; no much larger clone lies one base away.

The receptor was isolated from a man between 45 and 60 years old with active or convalescent COVID-19. Sequenced: peripheral blood. The rearranged chain carries TRBV7-3 and TRBJ2-1; the D gene is not confidently resolved. The nucleotides read TGTGCCAGCAGCCCTTCCCTCCCTAATGAGCAGTTCTTC. Translated, it reads CASSPSLPNEQFF.